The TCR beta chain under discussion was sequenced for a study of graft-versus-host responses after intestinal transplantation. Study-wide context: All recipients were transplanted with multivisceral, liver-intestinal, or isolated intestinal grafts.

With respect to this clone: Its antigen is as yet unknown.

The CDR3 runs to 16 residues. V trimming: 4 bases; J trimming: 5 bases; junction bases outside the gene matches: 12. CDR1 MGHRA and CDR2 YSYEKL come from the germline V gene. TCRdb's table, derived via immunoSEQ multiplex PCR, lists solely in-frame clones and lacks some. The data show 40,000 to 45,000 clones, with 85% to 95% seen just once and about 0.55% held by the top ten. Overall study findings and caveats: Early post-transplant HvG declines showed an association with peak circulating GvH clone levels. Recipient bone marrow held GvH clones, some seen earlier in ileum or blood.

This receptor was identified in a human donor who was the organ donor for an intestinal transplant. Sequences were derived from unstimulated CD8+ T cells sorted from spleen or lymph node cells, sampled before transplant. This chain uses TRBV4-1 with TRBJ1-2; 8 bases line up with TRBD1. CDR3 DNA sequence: TGCGCCAGCAGCCCAGACCGCGGACAGGGATCTTATGGCTACACCTTC. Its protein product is CASSPDRGQGSYGYTF.